This T cell receptor beta chain derives from a study of T cells in Graves' hyperthyroidism and ophthalmopathy. Study-wide results and limits: The model forecast ophthalmopathy, anticipating it by a median approximately 6.1 months before onset.

The CDR3 totals 12 residues. Trimming stripped 9 bases from V and 3 bases from J, with 11 bases between. The germline gives CDR1 ENHRY, CDR2 SYGVKD. Ophthalmopathy cases scored 3 or more on the Clinical Activity Score and 4 or more on NOSPECS grade, with duration below 3 months. Exclusion criteria comprised uncontrolled infection, other autoimmune disease, pregnancy or lactation. Amplification of TCR beta CDR3 regions was performed using RNA transcripts as template. Primed by the HTBI set, a first-round RT-PCR was run on the TCR CDR3. Each CDR3 protein is one row after TCRdb ran MiXCR on the multiplex PCR reads. This table has over 250,000 distinct CDR3 sequences, roughly 13% appearing once. This clonotype was seen ten or more times. Its target is not known.

This chain uses TRBV10-3 with TRBJ1-1, with D perhaps TRBD1 (5 bases). The receptor was derived from a woman between 35 and 50 years old with Graves' ophthalmopathy. The sequencing sample was made of blood. As DNA, the CDR3 is TGTGCCATAGGCAGGGACTACACTGAAGCTTTCTTT. It encodes CAIGRDYTEAFF.